The 2 T cell receptor beta chains below come from one sample, sequenced in a study of cytomegalovirus exposure and HLA in healthy donors. The PCR made use of 60 Vbeta and 13 Jbeta primers. Some clones are missing from TCRdb's copy, which holds only in-frame ones; the method was immunoSEQ multiplex PCR. The data contain around 150,000 clones, roughly 72% of them singletons. The sequencing input was PBMCs. Receptors were obtained from a middle-aged man in good health and CMV-seropositive.

A word on this clone: The same CDR3 is also encoded by other DNA sequences in this sample. The CDR3 DNA is TGTGCCAGCAGCCGACAGGGTAGCAATCAGCCCCAGCATTTT. Protein sequence: CASSRQGSNQPQHF. The V and J genes are TRBV5-4 and TRBJ1-5, with TRBD1 matching over 7 bases. The CDR3 contains 14 residues. J was trimmed by 0 bases and V by 4 bases; bases with no gene match: 1. Germline CDR1 SGHNT, CDR2 YYREEE (reference sequence).

J is TRBJ2-7 and V is TRBV19; TRBD1 aligns across 9 bases. Looked up from germline, CDR1 is LNHDA and CDR2 is SQIVND (reference sequence). J lost 6 bases, V lost 5 bases, and 8 bases had no gene match. CDR3 size: 14 residues. CDR3 amino acids: CASSHRGRDGEQYF. The CDR3 nucleotides read TGTGCCAGTAGTCACAGGGGGCGCGACGGCGAGCAGTACTTC.